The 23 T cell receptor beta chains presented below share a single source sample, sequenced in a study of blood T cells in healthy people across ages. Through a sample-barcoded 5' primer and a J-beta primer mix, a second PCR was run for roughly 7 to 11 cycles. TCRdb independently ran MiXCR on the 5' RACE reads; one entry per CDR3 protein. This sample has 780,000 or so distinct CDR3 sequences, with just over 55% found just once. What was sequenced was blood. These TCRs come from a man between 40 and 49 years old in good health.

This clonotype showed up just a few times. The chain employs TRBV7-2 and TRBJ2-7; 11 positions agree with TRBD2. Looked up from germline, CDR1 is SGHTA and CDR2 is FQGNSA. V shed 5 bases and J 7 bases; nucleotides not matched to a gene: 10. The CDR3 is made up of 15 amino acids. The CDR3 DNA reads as TGTGCCAGCAGCCCCAGACTAGCGGGATTCCGTGAGCAGTACTTC. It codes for CASSPRLAGFREQYF.

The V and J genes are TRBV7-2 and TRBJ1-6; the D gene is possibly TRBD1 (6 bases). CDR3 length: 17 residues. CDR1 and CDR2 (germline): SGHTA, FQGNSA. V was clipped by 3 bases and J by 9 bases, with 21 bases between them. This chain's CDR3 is CASSFLGGGSSTSPLHF. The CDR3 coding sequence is TGTGCCAGCAGCTTTTTAGGGGGGGGCAGTAGTACTTCACCCCTCCACTTT.

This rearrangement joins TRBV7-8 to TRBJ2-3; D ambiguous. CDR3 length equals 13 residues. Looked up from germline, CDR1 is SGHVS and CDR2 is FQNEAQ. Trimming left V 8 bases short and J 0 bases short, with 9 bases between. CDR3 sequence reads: CASSDASTDTQYF. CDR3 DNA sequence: TGTGCCAGCTCCGACGCTAGCACAGATACGCAGTATTTT.

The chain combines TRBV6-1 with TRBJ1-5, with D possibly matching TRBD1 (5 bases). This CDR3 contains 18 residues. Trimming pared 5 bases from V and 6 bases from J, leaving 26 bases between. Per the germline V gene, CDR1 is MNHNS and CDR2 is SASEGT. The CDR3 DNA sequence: TGTGCCAGCAGTAAGGCGGGAGTGTTTAGGGGTATGAGTCAGCCCCAGCATTTT. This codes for CASSKAGVFRGMSQPQHF.

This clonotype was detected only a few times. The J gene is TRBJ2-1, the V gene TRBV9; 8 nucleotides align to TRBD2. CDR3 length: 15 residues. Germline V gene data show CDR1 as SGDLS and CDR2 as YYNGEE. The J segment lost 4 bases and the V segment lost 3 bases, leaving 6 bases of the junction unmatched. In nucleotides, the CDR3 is TGTGCCAGCAGCGAGACTAGCGCGACTTACAATGAGCAGTTCTTC. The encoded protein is CASSETSATYNEQFF.

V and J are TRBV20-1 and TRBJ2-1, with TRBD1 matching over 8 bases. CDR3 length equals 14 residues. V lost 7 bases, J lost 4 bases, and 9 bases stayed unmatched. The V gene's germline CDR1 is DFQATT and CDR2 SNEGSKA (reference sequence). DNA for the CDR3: TGCAGTGTCCAGGGGGCTACCGGATACAATGAGCAGTTCTTC. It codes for CSVQGATGYNEQFF.

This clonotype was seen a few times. The chain's CDR3 is CASSLETGGYPYEQYF. Here the CDR3 DNA reads TGTGCCAGCAGCTTGGAGACAGGGGGGTACCCCTACGAGCAGTACTTC. J is TRBJ2-7 and V is TRBV5-5; 9 nucleotides align to TRBD1. Germline V gene lookup returns CDR1 SGHKS and CDR2 YYEKEE (reference sequence). The CDR3 has 16 amino acids. V dropped 0 bases and J dropped 2; count of bases not matched to a gene: 6.

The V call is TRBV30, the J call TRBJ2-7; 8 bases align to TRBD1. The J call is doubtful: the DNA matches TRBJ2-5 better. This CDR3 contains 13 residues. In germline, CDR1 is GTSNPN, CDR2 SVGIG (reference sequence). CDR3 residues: CARQDRAKETQYF. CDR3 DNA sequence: TGTGCCCGCCAGGACAGGGCTAAAGAGACCCAGTACTTC.

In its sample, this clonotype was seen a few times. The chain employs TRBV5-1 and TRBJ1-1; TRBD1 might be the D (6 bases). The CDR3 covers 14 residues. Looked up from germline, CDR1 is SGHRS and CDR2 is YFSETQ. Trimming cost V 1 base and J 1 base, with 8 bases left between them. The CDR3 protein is CASSLQGRNTEAFF. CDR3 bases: TGCGCCAGCAGCTTGCAGGGGAGGAACACTGAAGCTTTCTTT.

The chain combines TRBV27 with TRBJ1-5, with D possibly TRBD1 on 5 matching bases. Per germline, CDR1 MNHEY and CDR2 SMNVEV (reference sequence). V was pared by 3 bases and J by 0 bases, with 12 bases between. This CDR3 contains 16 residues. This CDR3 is CASSLVGGNSNQPQHF. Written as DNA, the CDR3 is TGTGCCAGCAGTTTGGTCGGGGGAAATAGCAATCAGCCCCAGCATTTT.

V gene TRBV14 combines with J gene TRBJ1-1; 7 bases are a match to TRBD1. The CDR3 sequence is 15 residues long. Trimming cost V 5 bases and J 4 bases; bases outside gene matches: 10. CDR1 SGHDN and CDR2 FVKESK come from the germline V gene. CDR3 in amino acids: CASSSPTGVGTEAFF. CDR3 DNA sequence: TGTGCCAGCAGCTCCCCTACAGGGGTCGGCACTGAAGCTTTCTTT.

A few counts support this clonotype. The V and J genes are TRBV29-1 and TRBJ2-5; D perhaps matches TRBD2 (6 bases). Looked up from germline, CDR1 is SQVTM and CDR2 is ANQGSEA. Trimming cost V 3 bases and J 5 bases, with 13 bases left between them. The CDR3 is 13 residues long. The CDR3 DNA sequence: TGCAGCGTTGACCTAGCGAATGGCGAGACCCAGTACTTC. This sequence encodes CSVDLANGETQYF.

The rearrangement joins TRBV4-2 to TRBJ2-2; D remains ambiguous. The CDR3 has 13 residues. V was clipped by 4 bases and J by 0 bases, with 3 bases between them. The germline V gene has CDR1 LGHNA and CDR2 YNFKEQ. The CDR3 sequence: CASSLTNTGELFF. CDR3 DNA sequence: TGTGCCAGCAGCCTAACGAACACCGGGGAGCTGTTTTTT.

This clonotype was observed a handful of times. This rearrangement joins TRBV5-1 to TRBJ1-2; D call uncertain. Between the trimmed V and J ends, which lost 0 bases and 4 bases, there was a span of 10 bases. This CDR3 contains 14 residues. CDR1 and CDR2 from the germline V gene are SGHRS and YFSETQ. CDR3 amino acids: CASSLGTLSYGYTF. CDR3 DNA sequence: TGCGCCAGCAGCTTGGGCACCTTGAGCTATGGCTACACCTTC.

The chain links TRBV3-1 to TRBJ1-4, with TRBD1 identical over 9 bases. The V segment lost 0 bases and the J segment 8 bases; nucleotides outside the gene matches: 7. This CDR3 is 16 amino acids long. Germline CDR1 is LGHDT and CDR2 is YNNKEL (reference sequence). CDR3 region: CASSQDPGTGWEKLFF. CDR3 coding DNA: TGTGCCAGCAGCCAAGATCCGGGGACAGGGTGGGAAAAACTGTTTTTT. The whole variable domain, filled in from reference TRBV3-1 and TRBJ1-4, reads DTAVSQTPKYLVTQMGNDKSIKCEQNLGHDTMYWYKQDSKKFLKIMFSYNNKELIINETVPNRFSPKSPDKAHLNLHINSLELGDSAVYFCASSQDPGTGWEKLFFGSGTQLSVL.

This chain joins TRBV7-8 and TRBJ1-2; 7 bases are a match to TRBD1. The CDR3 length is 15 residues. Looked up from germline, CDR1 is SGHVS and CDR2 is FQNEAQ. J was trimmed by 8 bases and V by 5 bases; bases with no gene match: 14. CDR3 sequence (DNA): TGTGCCAGCAGCCAGATCACTGGGGCAGGGGGAGGCTACACCTTC. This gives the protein CASSQITGAGGGYTF.

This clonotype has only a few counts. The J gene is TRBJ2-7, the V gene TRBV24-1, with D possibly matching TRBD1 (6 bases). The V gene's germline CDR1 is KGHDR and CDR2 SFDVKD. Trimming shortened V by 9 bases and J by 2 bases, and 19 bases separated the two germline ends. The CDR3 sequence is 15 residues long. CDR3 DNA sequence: TGTGCCACCTTAGAGGGGGACCGCTCTCCCTACGAGCAGTACTTC. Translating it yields CATLEGDRSPYEQYF.

CDR3 DNA sequence: TGTGCCATCAGTGAGTCGACAGGGCACGGCTACACCTTC. Translation: CAISESTGHGYTF. The chain links TRBV10-3 to TRBJ1-2; 7 bases agree with TRBD1. This CDR3 comprises 13 residues. V lost 0 bases, J lost 8 bases, and 3 bases stayed unmatched. CDR1 and CDR2 (germline): ENHRY, SYGVKD.

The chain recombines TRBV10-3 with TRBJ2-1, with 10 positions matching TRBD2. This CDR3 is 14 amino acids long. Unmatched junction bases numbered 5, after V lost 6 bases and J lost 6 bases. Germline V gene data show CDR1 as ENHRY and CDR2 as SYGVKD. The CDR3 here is CAISERGGLNEQFF. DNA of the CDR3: TGTGCCATCAGCGAGCGGGGGGGTCTCAATGAGCAGTTCTTC.

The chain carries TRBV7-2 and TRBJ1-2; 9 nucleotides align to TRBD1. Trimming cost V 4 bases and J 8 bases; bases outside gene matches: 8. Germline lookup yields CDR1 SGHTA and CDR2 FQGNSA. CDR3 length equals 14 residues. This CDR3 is CASSSRDRAEGYTF. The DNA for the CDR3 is TGTGCCAGCAGCTCCCGGGACAGGGCTGAGGGCTACACCTTC.

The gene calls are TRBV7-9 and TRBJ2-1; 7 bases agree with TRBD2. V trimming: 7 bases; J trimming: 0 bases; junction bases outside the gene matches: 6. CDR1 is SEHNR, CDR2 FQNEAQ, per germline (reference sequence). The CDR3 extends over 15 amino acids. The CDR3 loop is CASNPSGSSYNEQFF. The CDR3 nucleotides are TGTGCCAGCAACCCTAGCGGAAGCTCCTACAATGAGCAGTTCTTC.

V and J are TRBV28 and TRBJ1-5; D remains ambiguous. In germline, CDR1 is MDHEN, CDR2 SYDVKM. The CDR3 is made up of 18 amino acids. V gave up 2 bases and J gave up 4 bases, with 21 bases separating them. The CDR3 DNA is TGTGCCAGCAGTTTAGCAGGAATCGGGCTCCAACCAAATCAGCCCCAGCATTTT. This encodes CASSLAGIGLQPNQPQHF.

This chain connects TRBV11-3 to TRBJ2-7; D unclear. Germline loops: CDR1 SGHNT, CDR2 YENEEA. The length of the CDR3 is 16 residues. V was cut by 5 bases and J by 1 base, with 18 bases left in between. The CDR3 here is CASSPRQSSGSYEQYF. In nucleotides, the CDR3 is TGTGCCAGCAGCCCGCGCCAATCTAGTGGGTCCTACGAGCAGTACTTC.